The 29 T cell receptor beta chains presented below share a single source sample, sequenced in a study of shared clonotypes between healthy human individuals. Libraries were prepared by immunoSEQ multiplex PCR; TCRdb keeps only in-frame clonotypes and omits some of them. The sample gives some 2.1 million clones, approximately 94% of which show up once; 1.1% is in the top ten. Naive CD8 cells were CD45RO-negative, positively selected for CCR7, excluding terminally differentiated effector memory CD45RA+ cells. The sequenced sample was naive CD8+ T cells sorted from blood. The receptor source for this set is a man between 18 and 29 years old in good health.

The J gene is TRBJ2-5, the V gene TRBV5-6; 12 positions agree with TRBD2. V gave up 0 bases and J gave up 1 base; unmatched junction bases: 4. The CDR3 covers 17 residues. CDR1 and CDR2 (germline): SGHDT, YYEEEE. CDR3 nucleotides: TGTGCCAGCAGCTTGGCACTAGCGGGGGGCATCCAAGAGACCCAGTACTTC. It is translated as CASSLALAGGIQETQYF.

The J gene is TRBJ2-1, the V gene TRBV4-1, with TRBD2 matching over 8 bases. The CDR3 spans 17 residues. Per germline, CDR1 MGHRA and CDR2 YSYEKL. With 1 base clipped from V and 3 bases from J, the junction kept 8 bases outside the gene matches. CDR3 amino acids: CASSQVFPAGVYNEQFF. CDR3 in DNA: TGCGCCAGCAGCCAAGTTTTTCCAGCGGGGGTCTACAATGAGCAGTTCTTC.

This rearrangement joins TRBV5-1 to TRBJ2-5; D is undetermined. This CDR3 spans 14 amino acids. The V gene's germline CDR1 is SGHRS and CDR2 YFSETQ. V was trimmed by 0 bases and J by 2 bases, leaving 8 bases between them. The CDR3 is CASSLGSEQETQYF. For the CDR3, the DNA is TGCGCCAGCAGCTTGGGGTCCGAACAAGAGACCCAGTACTTC. The full variable domain, with the rest looked up from reference TRBV5-1 and TRBJ2-5, is KAGVTQTPRYLIKTRGQQVTLSCSPISGHRSVSWYQQTPGQGLQFLFEYFSETQRNKGNFPGRFSGRQFSNSRSEMNVSTLELGDSALYLCASSLGSEQETQYFGPGTRLLVL.

The chain carries TRBV9 and TRBJ2-7; D remains ambiguous. This CDR3 comprises 15 residues. The germline V and J ends were trimmed by 4 bases and 0 bases, with 14 bases remaining between them. Per germline, CDR1 SGDLS and CDR2 YYNGEE. CDR3 region: CASSPPTASSYEQYF. The CDR3 nucleotides are TGTGCCAGCAGCCCCCCGACTGCCAGCTCCTACGAGCAGTACTTC.

V usage is TRBV7-3 and J usage is TRBJ2-5, with 8 nucleotides matching TRBD2. This CDR3 spans 16 amino acids. V shed 0 bases, J shed 4 bases, and the junction held 7 bases outside the gene matches. Germline CDR1 reads SGHTA; CDR2 reads FQGTGA. The CDR3 DNA reads TGTGCCAGCAGCTTAACCCTCTCGGGGGGGATAGAGACCCAGTACTTC. Amino acid sequence: CASSLTLSGGIETQYF.

The chain employs TRBV2 and TRBJ2-7; D unclear. The V end was cut by 7 bases, the J end by 1 base, with 11 bases between. Germline V gene data show CDR1 as SNHLY and CDR2 as FYNNEI. This CDR3 spans 13 amino acids. The CDR3 is CASKGLDSYEQYF. The CDR3 DNA follows: TGTGCCAGCAAAGGGCTAGATTCCTACGAGCAGTACTTC.

The rearrangement uses TRBV19 and TRBJ1-5; 11 nucleotides align to TRBD1. Per germline, CDR1 LNHDA and CDR2 SQIVND (reference sequence). The CDR3 is 18 residues long. V lost 3 bases, J lost 0 bases, and 7 bases stayed unmatched. The chain's CDR3 is CASSIGDRGIYSNQPQHF. The CDR3 DNA follows: TGTGCCAGTAGTATCGGGGACAGGGGGATTTATAGCAATCAGCCCCAGCATTTT. The variable domain in full, with the rest retrieved from reference TRBV19 and TRBJ1-5, is DGGITQSPKYLFRKEGQNVTLSCEQNLNHDAMYWYRQDPGQGLRLIYYSQIVNDFQKGDIAEGYSVSREKKESFPLTVTSAQKNPTAFYLCASSIGDRGIYSNQPQHFGDGTRLSIL.

The V and J genes are TRBV28 and TRBJ2-7, with 10 nucleotides matching TRBD1. The CDR3 length is 15 residues. The germline V gene encodes CDR1 MDHEN and CDR2 SYDVKM. V was clipped by 6 bases and J by 4 bases; unmatched bases: 9. CDR3 in DNA: TGTGCCAGCAGCCTCGGGGCGGACAGGGGGTACGAGCAGTACTTC. Translated, it gives CASSLGADRGYEQYF.

The chain links TRBV5-1 to TRBJ2-5; D unresolved. The CDR3 runs to 14 residues. Germline lookup yields CDR1 SGHRS and CDR2 YFSETQ. V lost 1 base to trimming and J lost 7 bases, with 14 bases between them. For the CDR3, the DNA is TGCGCCAGCAGCTTGTTCGACGGTGAGGTGACCCAGTACTTC. Protein product: CASSLFDGEVTQYF.

The chain uses TRBV27 and TRBJ2-5; 12 bases match TRBD2. Germline V CDR1 and CDR2: MNHEY, SMNVEV (reference sequence). After removal of 6 bases from V and 4 bases from J, the junction contained 15 bases not matched to a gene. The CDR3 has 18 amino acids. CDR3 in amino acids: CASSHLLAGGRQGETQYF. CDR3 bases: TGTGCCAGCAGCCATTTACTAGCGGGAGGCCGACAAGGAGAGACCCAGTACTTC.

This chain links TRBV5-5 with TRBJ2-1, with unresolved D. CDR1 and CDR2 from the germline V gene are SGHKS and YYEKEE (reference sequence). The CDR3 sequence is 11 residues long. With 4 bases removed from V and 2 bases from J, the gap between germline ends came to 1 base. CDR3 sequence: CASSAYNEQFF. DNA for the CDR3: TGTGCCAGCAGCGCCTACAATGAGCAGTTCTTC. The variable domain in full, with the rest retrieved from reference TRBV5-5 and TRBJ2-1, is DAGVTQSPTHLIKTRGQQVTLRCSPISGHKSVSWYQQVLGQGPQFIFQYYEKEERGRGNFPDRFSARQFPNYSSELNVNALLLGDSALYLCASSAYNEQFFGPGTRLTVL.

The genes are TRBV30 and TRBJ1-2; 9 bases align to TRBD1. The CDR3 loop spans 14 amino acids. The J segment lost 4 bases and the V segment lost 5 bases, leaving 8 bases of the junction unmatched. The germline V gene has CDR1 GTSNPN and CDR2 SVGIG (reference sequence). This chain's CDR3 is CAWLGQGSFYGYTF. DNA of the CDR3: TGTGCCTGGTTAGGACAGGGGAGTTTCTATGGCTACACCTTC. Full variable domain (missing parts from reference TRBV30 and TRBJ1-2): SQTIHQWPATLVQPVGSPLSLECTVEGTSNPNLYWYRQAAGRGLQLLFYSVGIGQISSEVPQNLSASRPQDRQFILSSKKLLLSDSGFYLCAWLGQGSFYGYTFGSGTRLTVV.

As regards this clone: Other DNA sequences within the sample encode an identical CDR3. CDR3 amino acids: CASSPRDTGELFF. Here the CDR3 DNA reads TGTGCCAGCAGCCCACGGGACACCGGGGAGCTGTTTTTT. This chain connects TRBV4-2 to TRBJ2-2; D is ambiguous. The CDR3 length is 13 residues. Germline lookup yields CDR1 LGHNA and CDR2 YNFKEQ. Trimming stripped 4 bases from V and 3 bases from J, with 6 bases between.

The V call is TRBV7-9, the J call TRBJ2-3; D is unclear. This CDR3 has 14 amino acids. Per the germline V gene, CDR1 is SEHNR and CDR2 is FQNEAQ (reference sequence). Trimming left V 5 bases short and J 1 base short, with 10 bases between. The CDR3 region has the DNA TGTGCCAGCAGCCCCCCGGACGGCACAGATACGCAGTATTTT. Its protein is CASSPPDGTDTQYF.

CDR3 in amino acids: CASSSYGTNSNQPQHF. DNA for the CDR3: TGTGCCAGCAGCTCTTACGGGACAAATAGCAATCAGCCCCAGCATTTT. V and J are TRBV5-5 and TRBJ1-5; D possibly corresponds to TRBD1 (6 bases). CDR1 and CDR2 (germline): SGHKS, YYEKEE (reference sequence). The CDR3 sequence is 16 residues long. With 3 bases removed from V and 0 bases from J, the gap between germline ends came to 13 bases.

Note on this clone: This CDR3 is also generated by other DNA sequences in the sample. The chain combines TRBV27 with TRBJ2-7, with D tentatively TRBD1 (5 bases). This CDR3 has 13 residues. From germline, CDR1 is MNHEY and CDR2 SMNVEV (reference sequence). V was shortened by 3 bases and J by 0 bases, with 6 bases between the two germline ends. CDR3 sequence reads: CASSFGHSYEQYF. The CDR3 bases are TGTGCCAGCAGTTTTGGACACTCCTACGAGCAGTACTTC.

With regard to this clone: The identical CDR3 is also encoded by other nucleotide sequences in the sample. The chain joins TRBV5-1 to TRBJ2-1; no clear D gene. Germline loops: CDR1 SGHRS, CDR2 YFSETQ. The CDR3 runs to 13 residues. Deletions cut 0 bases from V and 5 bases from J, with 6 bases between. The CDR3 loop reads CASSLAGNNEQFF. CDR3 in DNA: TGCGCCAGCAGCTTGGCAGGTAACAATGAGCAGTTCTTC.

The chain couples TRBV4-3 to TRBJ1-2; perhaps TRBD1 as D (5 bases). Looked up from germline, CDR1 is LGHNA and CDR2 is YSLEER. Trimming left V 6 bases short and J 2 bases short, with 10 bases between. The CDR3 sequence is 13 residues long. DNA of the CDR3: TGCGCCAGCAGTTCGGGGGTCAACTATGGCTACACCTTC. It yields the protein CASSSGVNYGYTF.

In this sample, this clone turned up a few times. The chain is built from TRBV27 and TRBJ1-6; a possible D gene is TRBD1 (6 bases). Germline V gives CDR1 MNHEY, CDR2 SMNVEV (reference sequence). V was trimmed by 5 bases and J by 7 bases, leaving 15 bases between them. The CDR3 is 15 residues long. CDR3 in amino acids: CASSGLYRVNSPLHF. The CDR3 coding sequence is TGTGCCAGCAGTGGCTTATACAGGGTCAATTCACCCCTCCACTTT.

The chain couples TRBV10-2 to TRBJ2-7; 7 bases are shared with TRBD1. CDR1 is WSHSY and CDR2 is SAAADI in the germline V gene. The CDR3 extends over 14 amino acids. V trimming: 7 bases; J trimming: 3 bases; junction bases outside the gene matches: 9. The CDR3 sequence is CASTGQAAIYEQYF. The CDR3 nucleotides read TGCGCCAGCACTGGACAGGCTGCCATCTACGAGCAGTACTTC.

This sequence joins TRBV10-1 and TRBJ2-3; D uncertain. With 2 bases removed from V and 2 bases from J, the gap between germline ends came to 5 bases. The CDR3 spans 13 residues. From germline, CDR1 is WNHNN and CDR2 SYGVQD (reference sequence). Here the CDR3 DNA reads TGCGCCAGCAGTGAGCGGGCCACAGATACGCAGTATTTT. Protein product: CASSERATDTQYF.

This chain uses TRBV19 with TRBJ2-7; D gene unclear. The germline V and J ends were trimmed by 5 bases and 3 bases, with 11 bases remaining between them. Germline loops: CDR1 LNHDA, CDR2 SQIVND (reference sequence). The CDR3 totals 13 residues. The CDR3 loop reads CASSLGDNYEQYF. CDR3 sequence (DNA): TGTGCCAGTAGTTTGGGTGACAACTACGAGCAGTACTTC.

The chain joins TRBV19 to TRBJ2-2; possibly TRBD1 for D (5 bases). The CDR3 extends over 12 amino acids. V lost 5 bases and J 6 bases, leaving 7 bases between the germline ends. Germline CDR1 is LNHDA and CDR2 is SQIVND (reference sequence). CDR3 amino acids: CASSPGSGELFF. In DNA form, the CDR3 reads TGTGCCAGTAGTCCAGGGTCCGGGGAGCTGTTTTTT.

To note about this clone: At one boundary the junction diverges from the germline segment, which might be a read error. The chain carries TRBV9 and TRBJ2-2; a weak D match, TRBD1 (5 bases). Germline CDR1 is SGDLS and CDR2 is YYNGEE. The length of the CDR3 is 12 residues. This CDR3 reads CASSQTAGELFF. The CDR3 region has the DNA TGTGCCAGCTCCCAGACAGCCGGCGAGCTGTTTTTT.

This clone was seen once. The gene calls are TRBV2 and TRBJ2-3, with 8 nucleotides matching TRBD2. CDR3 length: 16 amino acids. Germline-derived CDR1 and CDR2 are SNHLY and FYNNEI. V trimming: 8 bases; J trimming: 3 bases; junction bases outside the gene matches: 13. CDR3 amino acids: CASGVEREYSTDTQYF. CDR3 sequence (DNA): TGTGCCAGCGGGGTAGAGCGGGAGTACTCGACAGATACGCAGTATTTT.

V gene TRBV5-1 combines with J gene TRBJ2-7, with 8 nucleotides matching TRBD1. The CDR3 is 14 residues long. Germline V lookup: CDR1 SGHRS, CDR2 YFSETQ. V dropped 2 bases and J dropped 4; count of bases not matched to a gene: 5. The CDR3 DNA is TGCGCCAGCAGCTTCAGGGGGCAAGGGTACGAGCAGTACTTC. Its protein product is CASSFRGQGYEQYF.

V and J are TRBV7-2 and TRBJ1-1, with a weak D call TRBD1 (6 bases). This CDR3 has 14 amino acids. Between the trimmed V and J ends, which lost 4 bases and 0 bases, there was a span of 9 bases. Germline assignment: CDR1 SGHTA and CDR2 FQGNSA. The DNA for the CDR3 is TGTGCCAGCAGCTGGACAGTAATGAACACTGAAGCTTTCTTT. As protein: CASSWTVMNTEAFF.

The sample holds one count of this clone. CDR3 sequence reads: CASSLSPDGSSYEQYF. As DNA, the CDR3 is TGTGCCAGCAGTTTGAGCCCCGACGGGAGCTCCTACGAGCAGTACTTC. The V and J genes are TRBV6-5 and TRBJ2-7; tentatively, D is TRBD2 (6 bases). The CDR3 contains 16 residues. CDR1 is MNHEY, CDR2 SVGAGI, per germline. V lost 4 bases and J 0 bases, leaving 16 bases between the germline ends.

The chain recombines TRBV4-1 with TRBJ2-3; tentative D call: TRBD1 (6 bases). The germline V gene has CDR1 MGHRA and CDR2 YSYEKL. V dropped 6 bases and J dropped 5 bases, with 18 bases sitting between them. This CDR3 has 15 amino acids. CDR3 amino acids: CASSPGLRGGDTQYF. For the CDR3, the DNA is TGCGCCAGCAGTCCCGGGCTCAGGGGCGGAGATACGCAGTATTTT.